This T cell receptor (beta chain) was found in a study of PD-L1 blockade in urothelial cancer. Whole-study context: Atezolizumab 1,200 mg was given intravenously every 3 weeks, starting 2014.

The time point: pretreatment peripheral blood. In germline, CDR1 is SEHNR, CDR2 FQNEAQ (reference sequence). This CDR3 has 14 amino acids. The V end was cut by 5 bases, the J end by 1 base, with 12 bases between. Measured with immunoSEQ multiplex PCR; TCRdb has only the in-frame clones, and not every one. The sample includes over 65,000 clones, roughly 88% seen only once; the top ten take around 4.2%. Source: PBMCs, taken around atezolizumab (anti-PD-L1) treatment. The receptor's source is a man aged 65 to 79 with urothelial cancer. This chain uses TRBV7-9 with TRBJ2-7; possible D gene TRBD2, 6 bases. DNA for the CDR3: TGTGCCAGCAGCCCGGGACTGTCTTCCTACGAGCAGTACTTC. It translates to CASSPGLSSYEQYF.